Below are 32 T cell receptor beta chains sequenced from a single sample in a study of blood T cell repertoires in COVID-19. Measured with immunoSEQ multiplex PCR; TCRdb has only the in-frame clones, and not every one. The data show about 300,000 clones, around 92% seen once. Sequencing was performed on peripheral blood. The receptor source for this set is a woman aged 25-40 years with COVID-19, enrolled during active disease.

The table lists this clone with a count of one. V usage is TRBV29-1 and J usage is TRBJ1-1; D gene uncertain. The germline V gene encodes CDR1 SQVTM and CDR2 ANQGSEA. V dropped 4 bases and J dropped 1 base, with 10 bases sitting between them. This CDR3 has 13 amino acids. CDR3 in DNA: TGCAGCGTTGTAACAGACGAGAACACTGAAGCTTTCTTT. It yields the protein CSVVTDENTEAFF.

The chain couples TRBV7-9 to TRBJ1-4, with a possible D match to TRBD1 (6 bases). This CDR3 is 16 amino acids long. V dropped 1 base and J dropped 2 bases, with 11 bases sitting between them. CDR1 is SEHNR and CDR2 is FQNEAQ in the germline V gene (reference sequence). This CDR3 is CASSLVGGKTNEKLFF. The CDR3 region has the DNA TGTGCCAGCAGCTTAGTAGGGGGAAAGACTAATGAAAAACTGTTTTTT.

This chain uses TRBV10-3 with TRBJ1-1; D not resolved. There are 14 residues in the CDR3. The germline V gene has CDR1 ENHRY and CDR2 SYGVKD. V shed 0 bases and J shed 4 bases, with 9 bases lying between them. CDR3 loop: CAISESTGGTEAFF. CDR3 nucleotide sequence: TGTGCCATCAGTGAGTCGACTGGCGGCACTGAAGCTTTCTTT.

A single count supports this clone. The chain uses TRBV29-1 and TRBJ2-1, with D maybe TRBD1 (5 bases). The CDR3 covers 14 residues. V lost 3 bases to trimming and J lost 5 bases, with 14 bases between them. Per germline, CDR1 SQVTM and CDR2 ANQGSEA. Written as DNA, the CDR3 is TGCAGCGTTGAGGGGCTTTCGGCTAACAATGAGCAGTTCTTC. Translation gives CSVEGLSANNEQFF.

This chain links TRBV9 with TRBJ1-3; the D gene is possibly TRBD1 (6 bases). The germline CDR1 and CDR2 sequences are SGDLS and YYNGEE. The ends were cut back, 2 bases at V and 8 bases at J, with 11 bases in the middle. The CDR3 extends over 13 amino acids. The CDR3 sequence: CASSVSAGDTIYF. The CDR3 nucleotides are TGTGCCAGCAGCGTCAGTGCAGGGGACACCATATATTTT.

The rearrangement joins TRBV6-5 to TRBJ1-6, with 10 bases aligning to TRBD1. The J segment lost 6 bases and the V segment lost 7 bases, leaving 3 bases of the junction unmatched. The CDR3 is 14 amino acids. In germline, CDR1 is MNHEY, CDR2 SVGAGI. The CDR3 loop is CASIRTGGNSPLHF. The CDR3 DNA reads as TGTGCCAGCATTAGGACAGGGGGTAATTCACCCCTCCACTTT.

The chain has TRBV24-1 and TRBJ1-5; D gene uncertain. V lost 5 bases and J lost 4, with 8 bases in between. Germline assignment: CDR1 KGHDR and CDR2 SFDVKD. This CDR3 spans 13 amino acids. The CDR3 protein is CATSVGGNQPQHF. The CDR3 region has the DNA TGTGCCACCAGTGTGGGAGGTAATCAGCCCCAGCATTTT.

CDR3 sequence: CASSLARGGTEAFF. For the CDR3, the DNA is TGCGCCAGCAGCTTGGCGCGGGGTGGCACTGAAGCTTTCTTT. J is TRBJ1-1 and V is TRBV5-1; D not resolved. Trimming stripped 0 bases from V and 4 bases from J, with 10 bases between. Germline CDR1 reads SGHRS; CDR2 reads YFSETQ. The CDR3 extends over 14 amino acids.

V usage is TRBV6-6 and J usage is TRBJ2-1; 9 nucleotides agree with TRBD2. The CDR3 covers 13 residues. Germline CDR1 MNHNY, CDR2 SVGAGI (reference sequence). The J segment lost 4 bases and the V segment lost 10 bases, leaving 5 bases of the junction unmatched. In DNA form, the CDR3 reads TGTGCCACCAGCGGGGGGCTTTACAATGAGCAGTTCTTC. Translation: CATSGGLYNEQFF.

The CDR3 nucleotides are TGTGCCAGCAGTCGGGACACCCCTCGGGTGAACACTGAAGCTTTCTTT. Its translation: CASSRDTPRVNTEAFF. V is TRBV2 and J is TRBJ1-1; the D gene is possibly TRBD1 (6 bases). This CDR3 has 16 amino acids. V was pared by 5 bases and J by 0 bases, with 16 bases between. Germline CDR1 SNHLY, CDR2 FYNNEI.

The rearrangement uses TRBV24-1 and TRBJ2-1; TRBD1 matches at 8 bases. Germline CDR1 KGHDR, CDR2 SFDVKD. CDR3 length: 15 residues. V gave up 10 bases and J gave up 3 bases; unmatched junction bases: 10. This CDR3 is CATGARGTGYNEQFF. The DNA of the CDR3 is TGTGCCACAGGGGCTCGGGGGACAGGCTACAATGAGCAGTTCTTC.

The CDR3 DNA is TGTGCCAGCAGCACAGGTCCAGCGGGACGCACGGCCCCCTACGAGCAGTACTTC. Protein sequence: CASSTGPAGRTAPYEQYF. V is TRBV7-3 and J is TRBJ2-7; 7 nucleotides align to TRBD2. Germline CDR1 and CDR2: SGHTA and FQGTGA. J gave up 2 bases and V 5 bases, and 18 bases lay outside the gene matches. The CDR3 extends over 18 amino acids. Using reference TRBV7-3 and TRBJ2-7 for the parts outside the CDR3, the full variable domain is GAGVSQTPSNKVTEKGKYVELRCDPISGHTALYWYRQSLGQGPEFLIYFQGTGAADDSGLPNDRFFAVRPEGSVSTLKIQRTERGDSAVYLCASSTGPAGRTAPYEQYFGPGTRLTVT.

The CDR3 nucleotides are TGTGCCGCACAATCCCAGGGGGCCACTGAAGCTTTCTTT. Translation: CAAQSQGATEAFF. The gene calls are TRBV24-1 and TRBJ1-1; 8 positions match TRBD1. V trimming: 12 bases; J trimming: 4 bases; junction bases outside the gene matches: 9. The CDR3 contains 13 residues. CDR1 is KGHDR and CDR2 is SFDVKD in the germline V gene.

The genes are TRBV5-6 and TRBJ2-1, with 8 bases matching TRBD2. The ends lost 0 bases at V and 6 bases at J; junction bases unmatched: 8. Looked up from germline, CDR1 is SGHDT and CDR2 is YYEEEE. The CDR3 totals 16 residues. The CDR3: CASSLAQGLVGNEQFF. CDR3 nucleotide sequence: TGTGCCAGCAGCTTGGCCCAGGGACTAGTGGGCAATGAGCAGTTCTTC.

The rearrangement joins TRBV4-2 to TRBJ1-1; 7 nucleotides match TRBD1. Germline loops: CDR1 LGHNA, CDR2 YNFKEQ. CDR3 length: 15 amino acids. Germline trimming cut 6 bases from V and 2 bases from J; bases unmatched to any gene: 9. The DNA of the CDR3 is TGTGCCAGCAGAGAGCTGGACAGGAGTAACACTGAAGCTTTCTTT. This encodes CASRELDRSNTEAFF.

The chain recombines TRBV7-9 with TRBJ2-3; TRBD1 aligns across 8 bases. The CDR3 is 15 residues long. V shed 5 bases and J 0 bases; nucleotides not matched to a gene: 4. Germline lookup yields CDR1 SEHNR and CDR2 FQNEAQ (reference sequence). DNA for the CDR3: TGTGCCAGCAGCCCAGGGACAGGTAGCACAGATACGCAGTATTTT. The encoded protein is CASSPGTGSTDTQYF.

This clone was observed a single time. This chain uses TRBV19 with TRBJ1-1; TRBD1 matches at 11 bases. The J segment lost 6 bases and the V segment lost 1 base, leaving 4 bases of the junction unmatched. This CDR3 has 15 residues. Germline assignment: CDR1 LNHDA and CDR2 SQIVND (reference sequence). Written as DNA, the CDR3 is TGTGCCAGTAGTATAGGAAGGACAGGGGGCCCTGAAGCTTTCTTT. This encodes CASSIGRTGGPEAFF.

The chain links TRBV18 to TRBJ1-3; D is unclear. The CDR3 covers 16 residues. Germline CDR1 is KGHSH and CDR2 is LQKENI. Trimming stripped 2 bases from V and 0 bases from J, with 11 bases between. The CDR3 protein is CASSPSEGRSGNTIYF. The DNA of the CDR3 is TGTGCCAGCTCACCATCGGAGGGCCGCTCTGGAAACACCATATATTTT.

V gene TRBV5-1 combines with J gene TRBJ1-4; D gene uncertain. Germline V gene data show CDR1 as SGHRS and CDR2 as YFSETQ. V was shortened by 4 bases and J by 6 bases, with 16 bases between the two germline ends. This CDR3 region has 15 residues. This chain's CDR3 is CASSRTRVKDEKLFF. The CDR3 bases are TGCGCCAGCAGCCGAACCCGGGTCAAGGATGAAAAACTGTTTTTT. Full variable domain (rest looked up from reference TRBV5-1 and TRBJ1-4): KAGVTQTPRYLIKTRGQQVTLSCSPISGHRSVSWYQQTPGQGLQFLFEYFSETQRNKGNFPGRFSGRQFSNSRSEMNVSTLELGDSALYLCASSRTRVKDEKLFFGSGTQLSVL.

The chain has TRBV5-1 and TRBJ1-1; 10 bases line up with TRBD1. Germline V gene sequence: CDR1 SGHRS, CDR2 YFSETQ. The trim removed 0 bases at V and 6 bases at J, leaving 5 bases unmatched. CDR3 size: 15 residues. CDR3 nucleotides: TGCGCCAGCAGCTTGGGGGGGACAGGGGTCCCTGAAGCTTTCTTT. Amino acid sequence: CASSLGGTGVPEAFF.

The V and J genes are TRBV7-2 and TRBJ1-4; D is perhaps TRBD1 (5 bases). This CDR3 has 16 amino acids. Deletions cut 1 base from V and 9 bases from J, with 18 bases between. Germline CDR1 and CDR2: SGHTA and FQGNSA. This CDR3 reads CASSLVLAGLAKKLFF. The CDR3 DNA reads as TGTGCCAGCAGCTTAGTTCTGGCGGGACTTGCGAAAAAACTGTTTTTT.

The chain combines TRBV30 with TRBJ1-5; TRBD1 might be the D (6 bases). The CDR3 extends over 13 amino acids. Trimming took off 4 bases at V and 5 bases at J, with 12 bases between the two ends. Germline V lookup: CDR1 GTSNPN, CDR2 SVGIG (reference sequence). This CDR3 reads CAWNTGQDQPQHF. The CDR3 nucleotides read TGTGCCTGGAACACAGGGCAGGATCAGCCCCAGCATTTT. Filled out from reference TRBV30 and TRBJ1-5, the complete variable domain reads SQTIHQWPATLVQPVGSPLSLECTVEGTSNPNLYWYRQAAGRGLQLLFYSVGIGQISSEVPQNLSASRPQDRQFILSSKKLLLSDSGFYLCAWNTGQDQPQHFGDGTRLSIL.

This chain links TRBV7-9 with TRBJ1-1, with D possibly TRBD1 on 6 matching bases. CDR3 size: 13 residues. Trimming took off 8 bases at V and 1 base at J, with 11 bases between the two ends. CDR1 SEHNR and CDR2 FQNEAQ come from the germline V gene (reference sequence). Here the CDR3 reads CASRRRGNTEAFF. CDR3 DNA: TGTGCCAGCCGCCGCAGGGGGAACACTGAAGCTTTCTTT.

The CDR3 bases are TGCGCCAGCAGCCCTTCGGGTGTAAACATTCAGTACTTC. This translates into CASSPSGVNIQYF. V and J are TRBV4-3 and TRBJ2-4; no reliable D call. Trimming took 4 bases from V and 6 from J, leaving 10 bases between them. Germline V lookup: CDR1 LGHNA, CDR2 YSLEER. The CDR3 loop spans 13 amino acids.

The chain employs TRBV20-1 and TRBJ2-1, with D perhaps matching TRBD2 (5 bases). From germline, CDR1 is DFQATT and CDR2 SNEGSKA (reference sequence). This CDR3 spans 13 amino acids. V gave up 3 bases and J gave up 5 bases, with 11 bases separating them. CDR3 coding DNA: TGCAGTGCTAGTGCCGGGGATAACAATGAGCAGTTCTTC. Translated, it gives CSASAGDNNEQFF.

The rearrangement links TRBV19 to TRBJ1-1; 9 bases are a match to TRBD1. The CDR3 has 14 amino acids. The germline CDR1 and CDR2 sequences are LNHDA and SQIVND (reference sequence). Germline trimming cut 5 bases from V and 5 bases from J; bases unmatched to any gene: 6. The CDR3, as DNA: TGTGCCAGTAGTCCCGACAGGGGGGCGACTGAAGCTTTCTTT. This codes for CASSPDRGATEAFF.

This sequence joins TRBV2 and TRBJ1-2; unclear D gene. V was clipped by 7 bases and J by 7 bases, with 16 bases between them. CDR3 length: 13 amino acids. Per germline, CDR1 SNHLY and CDR2 FYNNEI. The CDR3, as DNA: TGTGCCAGCAACCTAGGAGACGGGTTTGGCTACACCTTC. Residues: CASNLGDGFGYTF.

J is TRBJ1-1 and V is TRBV12-3 or TRBV12-4; D is ambiguous. There are 13 residues in the CDR3. V shed 3 bases and J shed 0 bases, with 5 bases lying between them. This chain's CDR3 is CASSFSLNTEAFF. In DNA form, the CDR3 reads TGTGCCAGCAGTTTTAGTTTGAACACTGAAGCTTTCTTT.

This clone came up a few times. The chain couples TRBV7-9 to TRBJ1-2; D is perhaps TRBD1 (5 bases). Germline V gene sequence: CDR1 SEHNR, CDR2 FQNEAQ (reference sequence). V lost 5 bases to trimming and J lost 2 bases, with 12 bases between them. This CDR3 comprises 14 residues. CDR3 sequence reads: CASSKSGGNYGYTF. As DNA, the CDR3 is TGTGCCAGCAGCAAAAGCGGGGGGAACTATGGCTACACCTTC.

J is TRBJ1-2 and V is TRBV15; no clear D. Trimming stripped 0 bases from V and 1 base from J, with 12 bases between. Germline V gene lookup returns CDR1 LNHNV and CDR2 YYDKDF (reference sequence). The CDR3 is 16 residues long. The CDR3 sequence is CATSRDQAAVNYGYTF. Written as DNA, the CDR3 is TGTGCCACCAGCAGAGATCAGGCAGCCGTTAACTATGGCTACACCTTC.

The V and J genes are TRBV7-2 and TRBJ1-3; tentatively, D is TRBD1 (5 bases). The CDR3 loop spans 15 amino acids. CDR1 is SGHTA and CDR2 is FQGNSA in the germline V gene. The V and J ends lost 4 bases and 4 bases respectively, with 14 bases between them. The CDR3 DNA is TGTGCCAGCAGCTCCGGGGGGGGTCTCGGAAACACCATATATTTT. As protein: CASSSGGGLGNTIYF.

The chain combines TRBV9 with TRBJ2-2, with D perhaps TRBD1 (5 bases). The CDR3 is 13 residues long. Germline lookup yields CDR1 SGDLS and CDR2 YYNGEE. V was shortened by 4 bases and J by 4 bases, with 8 bases between the two germline ends. For the CDR3, the DNA is TGTGCCAGCAGCCAGGGCCCCACCGGGGAGCTGTTTTTT. Residues: CASSQGPTGELFF.